A selection of T cell receptor beta chains follows, all from one sample in a study of regulatory T cells in long-lasting Graves disease. TCRdb called the multiplex PCR reads again in MiXCR, with one record for every CDR3 protein. This table holds 550,000 to 700,000 distinct CDR3 sequences, roughly 16% found once. These data are also associated with another study on T cells in Graves' hyperthyroidism and ophthalmopathy.

Sequenced material: peripheral blood mononuclear cells (PBMCs), taken at new diagnosis, from a patient treated with antithyroid drugs. The receptor source for this set is a man between 18 and 35 years old with Graves disease. Each CDR3 is given without its conserved first and last residue.

V gene,CDR3 protein
TRBV27,ASSLVTNSYEQY
TRBV6-4,ASSYGEAGGDPAGPTEAF
TRBV20-1,SARDQGGPYEQY
TRBV7-9,ASSKLAGEARELF
TRBV27,ASSFLGTGGTGELF
TRBV28,ASSSAPRQASYNSPLH
TRBV27,ASSLSGARNTEAF
TRBV11-2,ASSPPSYNSPLH
TRBV20-1,SARERGSYNSPLH
TRBV5-1,ASSSAPGPLYNEQF
TRBV6-1,ASSGRIGEQY
TRBV20-1,SAKFQGASTDTQY
TRBV18,ASSPSIGGTGAYNEQF
TRBV28,ASRVDRNYGYT